Listed below are T cell receptor beta chains from one sample, sequenced in a study of T cell clusters in autoimmune cytopenias. For each CDR3 protein, TCRdb gives one entry from its re-call of the multiplex PCR reads, without DNA. With a few thousand distinct CDR3 sequences in the sample, the ten largest clones hold under 70%. These sequences were also reported in another study, on T cell repertoires in aging, cancer and after chemotherapy.

The material sequenced was peripheral blood. These receptors came from a human donor with an autoimmune cytopenia or autoimmune hepatitis (not recorded which). Both conserved end residues are part of each CDR3. Where a row states a size, it is once, few, many or the class of an expanded clone; other rows omit it.

TRBV29-1	TRBJ1-1	medium-sized	CSVKGTASGTEAFF
TRBV6-5	TRBJ2-3	NA	CASSWFSSDTQYF
TRBV11-2	TRBJ1-3	NA	CASSLVSQSSGNTIYF
TRBV29-1	TRBJ1-3	medium-sized	CSFTESSGNTIYF
TRBV29-1	TRBJ1-2	NA	CSVTSLVNYGYTF
TRBV10-3	TRBJ1-5	NA	CAISESGDQPQHF
TRBV27	TRBJ2-2	NA	CASSLLSNTGELFF
TRBV5-4	TRBJ2-5	NA	CASSLGLAGGLQETQYF
TRBV19	TRBJ2-1	medium-sized	CASTTQGASLPFF
TRBV11-2	TRBJ2-3	NA	CASSLTGTTDTQYF
TRBV29-1	TRBJ1-2	NA	CSVQPPGLTSYGYTF
TRBV4-2	TRBJ2-1	NA	CASSQAGTGEANNEQFF
TRBV6-6	TRBJ1-2	medium-sized	CASSAEINGYTF
TRBV19	TRBJ2-3	medium-sized	CASRRQGGDTQYF
TRBV6-1	TRBJ1-2	medium-sized	CASSEARGARSYGYTF
TRBV12-3/TRBV12-4	TRBJ1-5	NA	CASNRGHQPQHF
TRBV29-1	TRBJ2-3	medium-sized	CSVSPYTDTQYF
TRBV6-5	TRBJ1-5	NA	CASSYSGQDQPQHF
TRBV19	TRBJ1-2	NA	CASSITQMERAYGYTF
TRBV29-1	TRBJ1-1	NA	CSVEGQLSEAFF
TRBV5-5	TRBJ2-5	NA	CASSLELAGGPETQYF
TRBV19	TRBJ1-4	medium-sized	CASSIGGKKLFF
TRBV15	TRBJ2-7	NA	CATSRDRSWEQYF
TRBV28	TRBJ2-3	NA	CASSFRSIGDTQYF
TRBV6-4	TRBJ2-5	NA	CASSAHFGETQYF
TRBV27	TRBJ1-5	NA	CASSLMLGSNQPQHF
TRBV19	TRBJ2-2	NA	CASSATWASGELFF
TRBV6-5	TRBJ1-6	NA	CASTVRSGGSSPLHF
TRBV6-5	TRBJ1-2	NA	CASSYRTGGAYTF
TRBV11-3	TRBJ2-7	medium-sized	CASSFSPGENEQYF
TRBV6-5	TRBJ2-7	medium-sized	CASSPGTGNYEQYF
TRBV6-5	TRBJ1-2	NA	CASSYSPGINYGYTF
TRBV29-1	TRBJ1-4	medium-sized	CSVKDRTTNEKLFF
TRBV5-6	TRBJ2-5	NA	CASSDPGTSGVPGYF
TRBV19	TRBJ2-7	NA	CASSVDWAGGQYF
TRBV18	TRBJ1-1	NA	CASSPSGRNEAFF
TRBV11-1	TRBJ1-4	NA	CASSLQLNEKLFF
TRBV6-5	TRBJ2-3	NA	CAIRRAGAFTDTQYF
TRBV12-3/TRBV12-4	TRBJ1-2	NA	CASSLSWAPRDYGYTF
TRBV7-6	TRBJ2-7	NA	CASSFSSRQGRGRGEQYF
TRBV19	TRBJ1-2	NA	CASNLGAYGYTF
TRBV11-3	TRBJ2-2	NA	CASSSPPGLAPRAPGELFF
TRBV12-3/TRBV12-4	TRBJ2-7	NA	CASSYPGGGGEQYF
TRBV6-5	TRBJ1-5	NA	CASSSRTYQPQHF
TRBV7-3	TRBJ2-3	NA	CASSSPSGTSGTSSTDTQYF
TRBV6-5	TRBJ2-3	medium-sized	CASTGSVNTDTQYF
TRBV29-1	TRBJ2-1	medium-sized	CSGGRGGASYNEQFF
TRBV24-1	TRBJ2-3	NA	CATSDPTTGPGTDTQYF
TRBV5-1	TRBJ2-7	large	CASSWDKTYEQYF
TRBV27	TRBJ1-2	NA	CASSPSTGNPGYTF
TRBV6-2/TRBV6-3	TRBJ2-6	NA	CASRKDSAGANVLTF
TRBV11-1	TRBJ2-2	NA	CASSHVGGRNTGELFF
TRBV29-1	TRBJ2-1	NA	CSVLERISSYNEQFF
TRBV5-6	TRBJ1-2	NA	CASRIAGTAYGYTF